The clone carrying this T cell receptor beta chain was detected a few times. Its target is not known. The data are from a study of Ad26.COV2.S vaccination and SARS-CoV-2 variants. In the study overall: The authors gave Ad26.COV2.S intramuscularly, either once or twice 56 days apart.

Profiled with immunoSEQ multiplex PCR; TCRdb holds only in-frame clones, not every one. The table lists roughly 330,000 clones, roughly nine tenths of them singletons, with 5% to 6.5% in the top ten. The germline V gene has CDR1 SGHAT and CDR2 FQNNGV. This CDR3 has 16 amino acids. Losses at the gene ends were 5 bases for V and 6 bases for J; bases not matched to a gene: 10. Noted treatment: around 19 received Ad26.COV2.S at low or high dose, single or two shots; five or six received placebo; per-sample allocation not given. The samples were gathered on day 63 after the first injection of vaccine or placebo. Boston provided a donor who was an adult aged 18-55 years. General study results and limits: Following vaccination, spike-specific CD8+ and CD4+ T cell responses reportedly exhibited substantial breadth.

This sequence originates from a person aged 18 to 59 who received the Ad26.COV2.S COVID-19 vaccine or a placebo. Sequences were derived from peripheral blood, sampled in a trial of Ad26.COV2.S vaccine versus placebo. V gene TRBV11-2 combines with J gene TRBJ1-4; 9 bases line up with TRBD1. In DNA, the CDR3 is TGTGCCAGCAGCGATGTCACAGGGGGCGCTTATGAAAAACTGTTTTTT. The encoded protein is CASSDVTGGAYEKLFF.